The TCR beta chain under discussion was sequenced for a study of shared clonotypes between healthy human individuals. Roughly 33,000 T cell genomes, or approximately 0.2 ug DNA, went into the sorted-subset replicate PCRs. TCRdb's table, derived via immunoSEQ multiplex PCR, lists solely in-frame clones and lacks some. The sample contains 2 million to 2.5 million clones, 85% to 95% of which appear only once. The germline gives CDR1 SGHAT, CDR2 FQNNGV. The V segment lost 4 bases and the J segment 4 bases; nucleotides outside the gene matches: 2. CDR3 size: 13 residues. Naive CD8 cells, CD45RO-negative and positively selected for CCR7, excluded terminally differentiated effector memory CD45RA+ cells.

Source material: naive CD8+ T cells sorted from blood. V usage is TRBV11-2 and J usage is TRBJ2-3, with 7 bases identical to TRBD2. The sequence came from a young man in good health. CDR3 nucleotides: TGTGCCAGCAGCTGGACTAGATCAGATACGCAGTATTTT. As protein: CASSWTRSDTQYF.